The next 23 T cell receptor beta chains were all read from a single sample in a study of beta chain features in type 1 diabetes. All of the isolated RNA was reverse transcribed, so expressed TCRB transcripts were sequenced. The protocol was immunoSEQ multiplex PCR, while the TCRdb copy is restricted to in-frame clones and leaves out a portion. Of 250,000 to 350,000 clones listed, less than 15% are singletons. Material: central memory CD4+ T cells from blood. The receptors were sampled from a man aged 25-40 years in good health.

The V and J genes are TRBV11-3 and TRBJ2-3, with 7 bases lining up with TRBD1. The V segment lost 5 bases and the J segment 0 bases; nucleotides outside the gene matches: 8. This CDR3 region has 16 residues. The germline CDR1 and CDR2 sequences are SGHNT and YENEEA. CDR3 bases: TGTGCCAGCAGCCAACGACAGGGTGGGAGCACAGATACGCAGTATTTT. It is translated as CASSQRQGGSTDTQYF.

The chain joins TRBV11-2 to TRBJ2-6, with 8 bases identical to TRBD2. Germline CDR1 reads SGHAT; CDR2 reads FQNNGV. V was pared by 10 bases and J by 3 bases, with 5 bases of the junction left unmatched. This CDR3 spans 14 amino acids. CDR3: CATTLAGGANVLTF. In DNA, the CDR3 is TGTGCCACCACTCTAGCGGGTGGGGCCAACGTCCTGACTTTC.

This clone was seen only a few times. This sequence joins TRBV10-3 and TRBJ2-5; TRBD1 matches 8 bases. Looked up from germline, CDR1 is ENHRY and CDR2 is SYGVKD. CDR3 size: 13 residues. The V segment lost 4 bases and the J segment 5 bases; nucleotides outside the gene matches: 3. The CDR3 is CAISGQGMETQYF. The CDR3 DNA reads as TGTGCCATCAGTGGACAGGGGATGGAGACCCAGTACTTC.

In DNA form, the CDR3 reads TGTGCCAGCAGCTTAGGAGGGGGTGGGATCCACGAGCAGTACTTC. The encoded protein is CASSLGGGGIHEQYF. This chain links TRBV7-2 with TRBJ2-7; TRBD1 is a possible D gene (6 bases). With 1 base removed from V and 5 bases from J, the gap between germline ends came to 15 bases. The CDR3 is 15 amino acids. CDR1 and CDR2 from the germline V gene are SGHTA and FQGNSA.

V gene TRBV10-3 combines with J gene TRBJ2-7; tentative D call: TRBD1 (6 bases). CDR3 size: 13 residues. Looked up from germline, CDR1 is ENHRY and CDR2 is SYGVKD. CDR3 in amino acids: CGTQPGASYEQYF. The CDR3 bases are TGTGGGACGCAACCAGGGGCCTCCTACGAGCAGTACTTC.

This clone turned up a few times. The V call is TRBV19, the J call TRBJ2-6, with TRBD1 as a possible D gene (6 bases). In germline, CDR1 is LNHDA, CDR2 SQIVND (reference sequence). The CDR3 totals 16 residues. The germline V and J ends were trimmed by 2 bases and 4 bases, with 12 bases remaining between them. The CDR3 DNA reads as TGTGCCAGTAGTATATTATCAGGGGCCGGGGCCAACGTCCTGACTTTC. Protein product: CASSILSGAGANVLTF.

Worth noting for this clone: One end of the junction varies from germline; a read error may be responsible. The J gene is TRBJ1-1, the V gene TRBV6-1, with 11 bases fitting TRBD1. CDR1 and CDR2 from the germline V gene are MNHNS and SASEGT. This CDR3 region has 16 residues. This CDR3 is CAISESGTGGNTEAFF. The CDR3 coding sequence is TGTGCCATCAGTGAGTCCGGGACAGGGGGGAACACTGAAGCTTTCTTT.

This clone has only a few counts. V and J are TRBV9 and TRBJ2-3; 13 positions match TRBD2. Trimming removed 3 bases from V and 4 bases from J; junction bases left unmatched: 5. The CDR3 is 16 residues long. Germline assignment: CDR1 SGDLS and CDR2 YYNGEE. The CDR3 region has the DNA TGTGCCAGCAGCGCCCGACTAGCGGGAGGCCCAGATACGCAGTATTTT. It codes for CASSARLAGGPDTQYF.

Written as DNA, the CDR3 is TGTGCCAGCAGTTACAGGCTAGCGGGGGGATCCTACGAGCAGTACTTC. It encodes CASSYRLAGGSYEQYF. V usage is TRBV6-6 and J usage is TRBJ2-7, with TRBD2 identical over 11 bases. Germline trimming cut 2 bases from V and 1 base from J; bases unmatched to any gene: 4. Germline CDR1 reads MNHNY; CDR2 reads SVGAGI (reference sequence). There are 16 residues in the CDR3.

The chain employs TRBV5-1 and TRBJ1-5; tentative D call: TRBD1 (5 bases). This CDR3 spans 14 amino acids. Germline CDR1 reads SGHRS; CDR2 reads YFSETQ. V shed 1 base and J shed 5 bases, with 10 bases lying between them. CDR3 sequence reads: CASSLRGDDQPQHF. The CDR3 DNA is TGCGCCAGCAGCTTGAGAGGGGATGATCAGCCCCAGCATTTT.

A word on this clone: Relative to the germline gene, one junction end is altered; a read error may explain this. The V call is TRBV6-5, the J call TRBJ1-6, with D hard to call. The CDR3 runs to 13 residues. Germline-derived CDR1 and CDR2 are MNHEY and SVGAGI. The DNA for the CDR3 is TGTGCCAGCAGTCACTCCTATAATTCACCCCTCCACTTT. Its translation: CASSHSYNSPLHF.

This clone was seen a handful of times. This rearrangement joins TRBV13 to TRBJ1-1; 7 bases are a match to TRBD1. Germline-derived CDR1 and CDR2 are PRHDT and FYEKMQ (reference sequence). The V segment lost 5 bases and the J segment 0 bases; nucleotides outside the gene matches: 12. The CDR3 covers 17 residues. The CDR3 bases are TGTGCCAGCAGCGTAGACCCCCCCGGGACAGTGAACACTGAAGCTTTCTTT. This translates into CASSVDPPGTVNTEAFF.

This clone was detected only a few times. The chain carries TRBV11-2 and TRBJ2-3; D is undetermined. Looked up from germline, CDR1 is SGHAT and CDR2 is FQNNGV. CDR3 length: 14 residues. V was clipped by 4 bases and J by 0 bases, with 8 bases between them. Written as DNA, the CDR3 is TGTGCCAGCAGCTACGAAGGGAGCACAGATACGCAGTATTTT. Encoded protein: CASSYEGSTDTQYF.

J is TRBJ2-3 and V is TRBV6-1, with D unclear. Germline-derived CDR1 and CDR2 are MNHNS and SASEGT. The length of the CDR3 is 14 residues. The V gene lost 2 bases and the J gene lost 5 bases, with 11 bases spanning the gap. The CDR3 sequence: CASSEPSFGDTQYF. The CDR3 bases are TGTGCCAGCAGTGAACCTTCATTTGGAGATACGCAGTATTTT.

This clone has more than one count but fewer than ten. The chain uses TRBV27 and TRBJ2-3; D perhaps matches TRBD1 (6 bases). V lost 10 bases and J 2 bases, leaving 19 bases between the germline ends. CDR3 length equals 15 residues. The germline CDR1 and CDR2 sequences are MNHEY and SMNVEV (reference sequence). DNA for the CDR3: TGTGCCACCGGTGAAGGGGGACACCACACAGATACGCAGTATTTT. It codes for CATGEGGHHTDTQYF.

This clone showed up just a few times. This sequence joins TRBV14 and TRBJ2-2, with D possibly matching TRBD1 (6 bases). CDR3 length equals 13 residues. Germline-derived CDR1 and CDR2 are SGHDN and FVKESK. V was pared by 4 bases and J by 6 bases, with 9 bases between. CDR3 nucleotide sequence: TGTGCCAGCAGCCCACAGGGCCCCGGGGAGCTGTTTTTT. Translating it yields CASSPQGPGELFF.

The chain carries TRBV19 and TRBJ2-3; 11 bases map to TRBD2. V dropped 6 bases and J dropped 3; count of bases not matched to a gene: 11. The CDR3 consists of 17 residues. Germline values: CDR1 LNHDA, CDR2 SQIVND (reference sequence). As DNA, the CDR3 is TGTGCCAGTAGACCCTGGCTAGCGGGGGGCGAGACAGATACGCAGTATTTT. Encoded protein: CASRPWLAGGETDTQYF. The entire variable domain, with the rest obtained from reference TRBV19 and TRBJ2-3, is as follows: DGGITQSPKYLFRKEGQNVTLSCEQNLNHDAMYWYRQDPGQGLRLIYYSQIVNDFQKGDIAEGYSVSREKKESFPLTVTSAQKNPTAFYLCASRPWLAGGETDTQYFGPGTRLTVL.

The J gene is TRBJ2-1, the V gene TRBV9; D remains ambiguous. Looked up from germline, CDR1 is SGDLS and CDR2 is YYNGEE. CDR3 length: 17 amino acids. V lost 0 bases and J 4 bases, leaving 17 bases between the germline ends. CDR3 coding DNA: TGTGCCAGCAGCGTAGACCCCGGCGGCGGTGTATACAATGAGCAGTTCTTC. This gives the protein CASSVDPGGGVYNEQFF.

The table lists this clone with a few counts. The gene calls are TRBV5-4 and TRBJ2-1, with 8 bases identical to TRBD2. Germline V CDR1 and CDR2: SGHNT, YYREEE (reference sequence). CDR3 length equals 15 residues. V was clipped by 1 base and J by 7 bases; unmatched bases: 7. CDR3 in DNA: TGTGCCAGCAGCTTGAGTAGCGGGGTCAGAAATGAGCAGTTCTTC. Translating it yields CASSLSSGVRNEQFF. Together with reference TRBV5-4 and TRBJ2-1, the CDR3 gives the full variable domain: ETGVTQSPTHLIKTRGQQVTLRCSSQSGHNTVSWYQQALGQGPQFIFQYYREEENGRGNFPPRFSGLQFPNYSSELNVNALELDDSALYLCASSLSSGVRNEQFFGPGTRLTVL.

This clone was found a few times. CDR3 residues: CASSLEGAGRPNNEQFF. CDR3 DNA: TGTGCCAGCAGCTTGGAAGGCGCGGGACGGCCCAACAATGAGCAGTTCTTC. V usage is TRBV5-4 and J usage is TRBJ2-1; D is possibly TRBD2 (6 bases). Trimming took 0 bases from V and 5 from J, leaving 18 bases between them. This CDR3 is 17 amino acids long. CDR1 and CDR2 (germline): SGHNT, YYREEE (reference sequence).

CDR3 protein: CASSSQGSQGELFF. The CDR3, as DNA: TGTGCCAGCTCATCTCAGGGGAGCCAAGGGGAGCTGTTTTTT. The V gene is TRBV18, the J gene TRBJ2-2; TRBD1 is a possible D gene (6 bases). Trimming removed 5 bases at V and 8 bases at J, with 15 bases between. This CDR3 is 14 amino acids long. Germline values: CDR1 KGHSH, CDR2 LQKENI.

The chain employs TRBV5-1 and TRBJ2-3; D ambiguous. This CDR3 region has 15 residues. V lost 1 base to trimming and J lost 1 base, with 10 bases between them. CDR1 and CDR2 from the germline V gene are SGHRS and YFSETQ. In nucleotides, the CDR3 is TGCGCCAGCAGCTTGCAGGTCCCGGGCACAGATACGCAGTATTTT. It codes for CASSLQVPGTDTQYF.

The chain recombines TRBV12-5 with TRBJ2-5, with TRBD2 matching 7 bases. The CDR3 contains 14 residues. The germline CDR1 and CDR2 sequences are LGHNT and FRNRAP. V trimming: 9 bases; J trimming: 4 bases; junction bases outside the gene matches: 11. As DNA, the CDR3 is TGTGCTAGCCGGACGGGCGGGAGTTTAGAGACCCAGTACTTC. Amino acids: CASRTGGSLETQYF. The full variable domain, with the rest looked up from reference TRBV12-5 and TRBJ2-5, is DARVTQTPRHKVTEMGQEVTMRCQPILGHNTVFWYRQTMMQGLELLAYFRNRAPLDDSGMPKDRFSAEMPDATLATLKIQPSEPRDSAVYFCASRTGGSLETQYFGPGTRLLVL.